These 17 T cell receptor beta chains were sequenced from one sample in a study of blood T cell repertoires in COVID-19. The data were produced by immunoSEQ multiplex PCR, yet TCRdb's version contains in-frame clones alone and is incomplete. The sample carries fewer than 350,000 clones, 85% to 95% recorded once. The specimen was PBMCs or T cells enriched from blood (not recorded which). All receptors come from a middle-aged man who had been exposed to COVID-19.

The chain recombines TRBV6-5 with TRBJ1-2; 12 bases map to TRBD1. Per germline, CDR1 MNHEY and CDR2 SVGAGI. V was clipped by 5 bases and J by 7 bases; unmatched bases: 8. This CDR3 contains 15 residues. CDR3 amino acids: CASSLTGQGAAGYTF. The CDR3 coding sequence is TGTGCCAGCAGTCTTACGGGACAGGGGGCGGCTGGCTACACCTTC.

CDR3 in DNA: TGCGCCAGCAGCCCAGGTAGAGGGAACACAGATACGCAGTATTTT. It yields the protein CASSPGRGNTDTQYF. This chain connects TRBV5-1 to TRBJ2-3; D may be TRBD2 (5 bases). The CDR3 extends over 15 amino acids. Germline values: CDR1 SGHRS, CDR2 YFSETQ. Trimming cost V 4 bases and J 2 bases, with 14 bases left between them.

The rearrangement uses TRBV19 and TRBJ1-1; D is unresolved. Germline lookup yields CDR1 LNHDA and CDR2 SQIVND (reference sequence). V shed 5 bases and J shed 8 bases, with 18 bases lying between them. This CDR3 has 14 amino acids. The CDR3 region has the DNA TGTGCCAGTAGTCCCGACGGGGTCAAACTAGAAGCTTTCTTT. Amino acid sequence: CASSPDGVKLEAFF.

This chain joins TRBV19 and TRBJ2-7; a weak D match, TRBD2 (6 bases). CDR3 size: 14 residues. The germline CDR1 and CDR2 sequences are LNHDA and SQIVND (reference sequence). Trimming shortened V by 3 bases and J by 3 bases, and 12 bases separated the two germline ends. This CDR3 reads CASSILVGLYEQYF. The CDR3 DNA reads as TGTGCCAGTAGTATCTTGGTGGGACTCTACGAGCAGTACTTC.

The J gene is TRBJ2-3, the V gene TRBV5-1; TRBD2 agrees at 10 bases. CDR3 length equals 17 residues. The V and J ends lost 4 bases and 4 bases, in that order; junction bases with no gene match: 12. Germline V lookup: CDR1 SGHRS, CDR2 YFSETQ. CDR3 amino acids: CASSNGGGLAGADTQYF. DNA of the CDR3: TGCGCCAGCAGCAATGGGGGCGGGCTAGCGGGGGCAGATACGCAGTATTTT. The full variable domain, with the rest looked up from reference TRBV5-1 and TRBJ2-3, is KAGVTQTPRYLIKTRGQQVTLSCSPISGHRSVSWYQQTPGQGLQFLFEYFSETQRNKGNFPGRFSGRQFSNSRSEMNVSTLELGDSALYLCASSNGGGLAGADTQYFGPGTRLTVL.

The chain carries TRBV30 and TRBJ2-7, with D possibly matching TRBD2 (5 bases). The V end was cut by 2 bases, the J end by 5 bases, with 13 bases between. The CDR3 totals 13 residues. Germline-derived CDR1 and CDR2 are GTSNPN and SVGIG (reference sequence). The CDR3 protein is CAWSRGPVDEQYF. Written as DNA, the CDR3 is TGTGCCTGGAGTCGAGGGCCCGTGGACGAGCAGTACTTC.

This chain uses TRBV5-6 with TRBJ2-5; D is ambiguous. Germline CDR1 SGHDT, CDR2 YYEEEE. V was trimmed by 6 bases and J by 4 bases, leaving 22 bases between them. This CDR3 has 16 amino acids. The CDR3: CASTVRFGAVAETQYF. The CDR3 region has the DNA TGTGCCAGCACCGTCCGGTTTGGAGCAGTGGCAGAGACCCAGTACTTC.

The chain couples TRBV15 to TRBJ1-1; the match to TRBD1 covers 9 bases. V shed 2 bases, J shed 12 bases, and the junction held 10 bases outside the gene matches. Germline V lookup: CDR1 LNHNV, CDR2 YYDKDF (reference sequence). The CDR3 runs to 14 residues. The CDR3 bases are TGTGCCACCAGCAGATACCGGACAGGGGATGGGACTTTCTTT. Amino acid sequence: CATSRYRTGDGTFF. Full variable domain (missing parts from reference TRBV15 and TRBJ1-1): DAMVIQNPRYQVTQFGKPVTLSCSQTLNHNVMYWYQQKSSQAPKLLFHYYDKDFNNEADTPDNFQSRRPNTSFCFLDIRSPGLGDTAMYLCATSRYRTGDGTFFGQGTRLTVV.

Concerning this clone itself: This CDR3 is also generated by other DNA sequences in the sample. The V gene is TRBV18, the J gene TRBJ1-3; D is unclear. The germline V gene encodes CDR1 KGHSH and CDR2 LQKENI. V was trimmed by 3 bases and J by 0 bases, leaving 6 bases between them. The length of the CDR3 is 14 residues. The CDR3 region has the DNA TGTGCCAGCTCACCCGGGAGCTCTGGAAACACCATATATTTT. This sequence encodes CASSPGSSGNTIYF. Looking up the rest from reference TRBV18 and TRBJ1-3 gives the full variable domain: NAGVMQNPRHLVRRRGQEARLRCSPMKGHSHVYWYRQLPEEGLKFMVYLQKENIIDESGMPKERFSAEFPKEGPSILRIQQVVRGDSAAYFCASSPGSSGNTIYFGEGSWLTVV.

The rearrangement links TRBV7-2 to TRBJ1-2; 9 bases map to TRBD1. V gave up 1 base and J gave up 3 bases; unmatched junction bases: 6. Per the germline V gene, CDR1 is SGHTA and CDR2 is FQGNSA. The CDR3 totals 16 residues. CDR3 sequence reads: CASSLETGGADYGYTF. For the CDR3, the DNA is TGTGCCAGCAGCTTAGAAACAGGGGGCGCGGACTATGGCTACACCTTC.

The chain uses TRBV28 and TRBJ1-5; a weak D match, TRBD1 (5 bases). Germline V gives CDR1 MDHEN, CDR2 SYDVKM. V lost 0 bases and J lost 3, with 12 bases in between. The CDR3 runs 16 residues. In DNA form, the CDR3 reads TGTGCCAGCAGTTTATGGGTAGGGGAGGACAATCAGCCCCAGCATTTT. The encoded protein is CASSLWVGEDNQPQHF.

This clone was picked up a small number of times. The chain employs TRBV19 and TRBJ2-7, with D possibly being TRBD1 (6 bases). V was cut by 3 bases and J by 0 bases, with 15 bases left in between. CDR3 length: 16 amino acids. The germline gives CDR1 LNHDA, CDR2 SQIVND (reference sequence). The CDR3 bases are TGTGCCAGTAGTATTACAGGGCGGGCTAACTCCTACGAGCAGTACTTC. Translation gives CASSITGRANSYEQYF.

This chain uses TRBV4-1 with TRBJ1-6; no clear D. CDR1 MGHRA and CDR2 YSYEKL come from the germline V gene. The CDR3 has 13 residues. V was trimmed by 0 bases and J by 10 bases, leaving 7 bases between them. The chain's CDR3 is CASSQDLRSPLHF. CDR3 DNA sequence: TGCGCCAGCAGCCAAGATTTGAGGTCACCCCTCCACTTT.

The V call is TRBV2, the J call TRBJ2-3; TRBD2 matches at 14 bases. J lost 1 base, V lost 5 bases, and 5 bases had no gene match. The V gene's germline CDR1 is SNHLY and CDR2 FYNNEI. This CDR3 is 17 amino acids long. Written as DNA, the CDR3 is TGTGCCAGCAGTACCGGGACTAGCGGGAGTGGCACAGATACGCAGTATTTT. This encodes CASSTGTSGSGTDTQYF. Full variable domain (outside the CDR3, taken from reference TRBV2 and TRBJ2-3): EPEVTQTPSHQVTQMGQEVILRCVPISNHLYFYWYRQILGQKVEFLVSFYNNEISEKSEIFDDQFSVERPDGSNFTLKIRSTKLEDSAMYFCASSTGTSGSGTDTQYFGPGTRLTVL.

The chain employs TRBV28 and TRBJ2-2; 12 bases line up with TRBD1. Germline CDR1 reads MDHEN; CDR2 reads SYDVKM. The CDR3 covers 16 residues. Losses at the gene ends were 6 bases for V and 7 bases for J; bases not matched to a gene: 9. CDR3 sequence: CASRSPGQGAGGELFF. The CDR3 DNA reads as TGTGCCAGCAGGAGTCCGGGACAGGGGGCCGGCGGGGAGCTGTTTTTT.

J is TRBJ2-3 and V is TRBV9; 10 bases agree with TRBD2. CDR1 and CDR2 from the germline V gene are SGDLS and YYNGEE. Trimming removed 3 bases from V and 2 bases from J; junction bases left unmatched: 9. The CDR3 length is 17 residues. CDR3: CASSALGGTSDTDTQYF. CDR3 nucleotides: TGTGCCAGCAGCGCCCTAGGTGGGACTAGCGACACAGATACGCAGTATTTT.

The chain joins TRBV4-2 to TRBJ2-7; possibly TRBD2 for D (6 bases). The CDR3 totals 15 residues. CDR1 LGHNA and CDR2 YNFKEQ come from the germline V gene. V lost 0 bases to trimming and J lost 3 bases, with 12 bases between them. The CDR3 reads CASSQDIASDYEQYF. CDR3 coding DNA: TGTGCCAGCAGCCAAGATATAGCTAGCGACTACGAGCAGTACTTC.